This record concerns one T cell receptor (beta chain) sequence. Produced via immunoSEQ multiplex PCR; TCRdb's table is partial and in-frame only. This table has over 60,000 clones, over 90% appearing once. The sample comes from a study of shared T cell receptors in the human thymus. In germline, CDR1 is SGHRS, CDR2 YFSETQ. This CDR3 spans 13 amino acids. V lost 0 bases and J 10 bases, leaving 11 bases between the germline ends. The rearrangement links TRBV5-1 to TRBJ2-1; D remains unclear. This TCR derives from a human donor. The material sequenced was thymocytes. CDR3 residues: CASSLESVCEQFF. CDR3 bases: TGCGCCAGCAGCTTGGAGTCGGTTTGCGAGCAGTTCTTC.